These 8 T cell receptor beta chains were all obtained from the same sample, sequenced in a study of OX40 agonist ivuxolimab in advanced cancers. Receptor libraries were prepared by the immunoSEQ multiplex PCR assay. The clones in this table, taken by TCRdb from immuneACCESS, are in-frame only. Not every clone is retained; where verified, under half of the shortfall comes from an unresolved V gene, and the cause of the rest is unknown. For this sample there are some 13,000 clones; 85% to 90% appear just once. The ten top clones hold 5.5% to 8% of the sample. The specimen was CD4+ or CD8+ T cells sorted from blood, collected in a trial of the OX40 agonist ivuxolimab. These receptor sequences come from an adult with an advanced solid tumor such as melanoma, head and neck, liver or kidney cancer.

The chain has TRBV15 and TRBJ2-3; 10 bases are a match to TRBD2. The CDR3 has 17 residues. V trimming: 0 bases; J trimming: 2 bases; junction bases outside the gene matches: 5. Germline V lookup: CDR1 LNHNV, CDR2 YYDKDF (reference sequence). The CDR3 DNA sequence: TGTGCCACCAGCAGAGATCGTCTAGCGGGGGCCACAGATACGCAGTATTTT. The encoded protein is CATSRDRLAGATDTQYF.

This clone was detected only once. The chain links TRBV19 to TRBJ1-2, with D tentatively TRBD1 (6 bases). CDR1 is LNHDA, CDR2 SQIVND, per germline (reference sequence). The CDR3 sequence is 16 residues long. Trimming took off 3 bases at V and 8 bases at J, with 22 bases between the two ends. CDR3 sequence: CASSIRGYREVSGYTF. The CDR3 DNA reads TGTGCCAGTAGTATTCGGGGGTACAGGGAGGTCTCGGGCTACACCTTC.

The chain links TRBV5-1 to TRBJ1-4, with 8 nucleotides matching TRBD1. The CDR3 length is 16 residues. Trimming cost V 3 bases and J 4 bases; bases outside gene matches: 8. Germline lookup yields CDR1 SGHRS and CDR2 YFSETQ. CDR3 nucleotide sequence: TGCGCCAGCAGCTCCGGACAGGGCGGGAGTAATGAAAAACTGTTTTTT. Its protein is CASSSGQGGSNEKLFF.

This sequence joins TRBV6-6 and TRBJ1-2, with D perhaps TRBD1 (6 bases). The CDR3 spans 16 residues. Germline values: CDR1 MNHNY, CDR2 SVGAGI (reference sequence). V was shortened by 5 bases and J by 8 bases, with 24 bases between the two germline ends. Here the CDR3 reads CASSHGQRFGLWGYTF. The CDR3 bases are TGTGCCAGCAGTCACGGACAGAGATTCGGTCTCTGGGGCTACACCTTC.

The V and J genes are TRBV6-1 and TRBJ1-6; the D is unclear. This CDR3 comprises 14 residues. V lost 0 bases, J lost 10 bases, and 10 bases lay in between. CDR1 is MNHNS, CDR2 SASEGT, per germline. The CDR3 protein is CASSEARNRSPLHF. CDR3 bases: TGTGCCAGCAGTGAAGCGAGGAATCGATCACCCCTCCACTTT.

The chain has TRBV18 and TRBJ1-2, with 9 bases aligning to TRBD1. Germline values: CDR1 KGHSH, CDR2 LQKENI. The junction had 9 bases not matched to a gene; V was cut back by 0 bases and J by 10 bases. The CDR3 covers 15 residues. CDR3 protein: CASSPPNGDRVPYTF. DNA for the CDR3: TGTGCCAGCTCACCACCGAACGGGGACAGGGTCCCCTACACCTTC. The full variable domain, rest sourced from reference TRBV18 and TRBJ1-2, is NAGVMQNPRHLVRRRGQEARLRCSPMKGHSHVYWYRQLPEEGLKFMVYLQKENIIDESGMPKERFSAEFPKEGPSILRIQQVVRGDSAAYFCASSPPNGDRVPYTFGSGTRLTVV.

This clone was seen once. The chain couples TRBV9 to TRBJ1-2; D possibly corresponds to TRBD1 (5 bases). CDR3 length equals 14 residues. V was cut by 1 base and J by 7 bases, with 14 bases left in between. Germline values: CDR1 SGDLS, CDR2 YYNGEE. CDR3 DNA sequence: TGTGCCAGCAGCGTATCGTCGACAGACCTTGGCTACACCTTC. It codes for CASSVSSTDLGYTF.

In its sample, this clone was seen once. This chain uses TRBV29-1 with TRBJ2-3; 9 bases are a match to TRBD1. The ends lost 6 bases at V and 5 bases at J; junction bases unmatched: 6. Looked up from germline, CDR1 is SQVTM and CDR2 is ANQGSEA. The CDR3 extends over 13 amino acids. This CDR3 reads CSVPGQGQDTQYF. The CDR3 coding sequence is TGCAGCGTGCCGGGACAGGGACAAGATACGCAGTATTTT.